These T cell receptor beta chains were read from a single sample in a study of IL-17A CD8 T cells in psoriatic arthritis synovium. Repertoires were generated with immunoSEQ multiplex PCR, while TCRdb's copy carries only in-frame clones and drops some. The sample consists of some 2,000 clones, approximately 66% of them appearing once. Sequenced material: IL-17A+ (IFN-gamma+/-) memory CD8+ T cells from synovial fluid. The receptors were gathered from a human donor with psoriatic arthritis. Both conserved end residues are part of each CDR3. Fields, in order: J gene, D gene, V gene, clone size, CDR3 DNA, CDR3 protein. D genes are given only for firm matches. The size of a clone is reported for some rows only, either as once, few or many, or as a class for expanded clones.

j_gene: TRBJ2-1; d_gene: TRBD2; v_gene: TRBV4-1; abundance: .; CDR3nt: TGCGCCAGCAGCCAAGAGGCTAGCGGGAGTCTTGAGCAGTTCTTC; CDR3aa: CASSQEASGSLEQFF
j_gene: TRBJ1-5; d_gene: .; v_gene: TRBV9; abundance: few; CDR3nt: TGTGCCAGCAGCGTAGCTAACGATCAGCCCCAGCATTTT; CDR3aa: CASSVANDQPQHF
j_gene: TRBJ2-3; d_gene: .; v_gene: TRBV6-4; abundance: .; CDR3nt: TGTGCCAGCAGTGACAGCGGGAGCACAGATACGCAGTATTTT; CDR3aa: CASSDSGSTDTQYF
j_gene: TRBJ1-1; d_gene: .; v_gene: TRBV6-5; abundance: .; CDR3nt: TGTGCCAGCAGTTCTGGCTCGGGATTAGGGAACACTGAAGCTTTCTTT; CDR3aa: CASSSGSGLGNTEAFF
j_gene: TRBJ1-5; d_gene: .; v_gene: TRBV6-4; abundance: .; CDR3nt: TGTGCCAGCAGTGACAACAGCAATCAGCCCCAGCATTTT; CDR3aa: CASSDNSNQPQHF
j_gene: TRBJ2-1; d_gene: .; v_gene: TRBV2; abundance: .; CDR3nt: TGTGCCAGCAGCGTACTACAGTACAATGAGCAGTTCTTC; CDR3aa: CASSVLQYNEQFF
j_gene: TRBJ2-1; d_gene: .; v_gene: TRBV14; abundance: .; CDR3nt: TGTGCCAGCAGCCAAGATCTTGGAGTTTACTACAATGAGCAGTTCTTC; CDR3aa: CASSQDLGVYYNEQFF
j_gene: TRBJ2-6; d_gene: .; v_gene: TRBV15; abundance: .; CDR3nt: TGTGCCACCAGCAATGGAGGCTCGGGCGGGGCCAACGTCCTGACTTTC; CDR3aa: CATSNGGSGGANVLTF
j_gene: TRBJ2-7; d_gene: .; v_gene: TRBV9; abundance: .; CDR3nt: TGTGCCAGCAGCCGTCTCGGGGACGAGCAGTACTTC; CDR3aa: CASSRLGDEQYF
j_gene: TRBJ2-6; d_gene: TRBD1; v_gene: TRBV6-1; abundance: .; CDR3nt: TGTGCCAGCAGTGACAGGGACAGGGGGCCAGGGGCCAACGTCCTGACTTTC; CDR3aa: CASSDRDRGPGANVLTF
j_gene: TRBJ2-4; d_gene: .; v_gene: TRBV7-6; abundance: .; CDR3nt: TGTGCCAGCAGCTTTTTAGCCAAAAACATTCAGTACTTC; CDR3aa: CASSFLAKNIQYF
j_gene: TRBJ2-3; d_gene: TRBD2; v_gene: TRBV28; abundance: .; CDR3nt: TGTGCCAGCAGCTCCAACGACGTATTGGCGGGAGAGGCTACGCAGTATTTT; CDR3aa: CASSSNDVLAGEATQYF
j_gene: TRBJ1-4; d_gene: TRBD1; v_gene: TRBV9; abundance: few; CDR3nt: TGTGCCAGCAGCGTAGCGGGGACAGGCTTTCCCGATGAAAAACTGTTTTTT; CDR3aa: CASSVAGTGFPDEKLFF
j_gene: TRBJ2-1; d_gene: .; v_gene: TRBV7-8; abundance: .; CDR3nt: TGTGCCAGCAGCTTAACGGGAGCGGCCTACAATGAGCAGTTCTTC; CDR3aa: CASSLTGAAYNEQFF
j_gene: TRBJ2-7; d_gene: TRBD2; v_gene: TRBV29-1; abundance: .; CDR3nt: TGCAGCGTTTATTTAGGGACTAGCGCCTACGAGCAGTACTTC; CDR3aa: CSVYLGTSAYEQYF
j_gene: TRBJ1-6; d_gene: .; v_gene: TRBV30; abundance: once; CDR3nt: TGTGCCTGGAGTGTAAGCGCGCCACCCCTCCACTTT; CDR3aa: CAWSVSAPPLHF
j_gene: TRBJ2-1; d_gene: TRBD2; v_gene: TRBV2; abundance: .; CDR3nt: TGTGCCAGCAGTGACCGGCTAGCGGTTTACAATGAGCAGTTCTTC; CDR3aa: CASSDRLAVYNEQFF
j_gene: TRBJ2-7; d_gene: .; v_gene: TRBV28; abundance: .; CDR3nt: TGTGCCAGCAGTTTCCGGGGCGCGGGCGAGCAGTACTTC; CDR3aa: CASSFRGAGEQYF
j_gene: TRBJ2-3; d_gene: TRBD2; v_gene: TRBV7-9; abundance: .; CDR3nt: TGTGCCAGCAGCCCCTGGACTAGCGCCGACACAGATACGCAGTATTTT; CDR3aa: CASSPWTSADTDTQYF
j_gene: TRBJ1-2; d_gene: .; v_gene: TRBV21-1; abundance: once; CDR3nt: TGTGCCAGCGGCAAGATTAGAGGGGGCGCAGTTTATGGCTACACCTTC; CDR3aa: CASGKIRGGAVYGYTF
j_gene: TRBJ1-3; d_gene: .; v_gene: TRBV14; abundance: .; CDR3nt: TGTGCCAGCAGCCGGAATGGACCTTCCGGGTTCCTCTCTGGAAACACCATATATTTT; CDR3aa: CASSRNGPSGFLSGNTIYF
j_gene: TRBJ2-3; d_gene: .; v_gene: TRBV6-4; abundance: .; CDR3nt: TGTGCCAGCAGTGAAGGCGGGGCCCACACAGATACGCAGTATTTT; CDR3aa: CASSEGGAHTDTQYF
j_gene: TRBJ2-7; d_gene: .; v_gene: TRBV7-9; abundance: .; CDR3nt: TGTGCCAGCAGCTCGGGCCGGGACGAGCAGTACTTC; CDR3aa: CASSSGRDEQYF
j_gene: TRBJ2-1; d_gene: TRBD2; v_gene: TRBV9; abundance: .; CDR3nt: TGTGCCAGCAGCGTGGCGAGAGAGGGGAGGGCCGCTGAGCAGTTCTTC; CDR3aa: CASSVAREGRAAEQFF